The 2 T cell receptor beta chains presented below share a single source sample, sequenced in a study of T cells after posttransplantation cyclophosphamide (dated by TCRdb to the mid-2010s). Receptors were amplified or captured by the immunoSEQ multiplex PCR assay. Drawn from immuneACCESS, this table holds only the in-frame rearrangements with V and J called that TCRdb kept. Clones are partly lost; checked studies trace under half to an unresolved V gene and leave the rest unexplained. The sample counts around 24,000 clones, each observed more than once. Around 7% of the sample is in the top ten clones. Sample: PBMCs. These receptors were obtained from a woman between 55 and 75 years old in good health, CMV-negative, and a related stem cell transplant donor.

There are many counts of this clone. The chain employs TRBV5-4 and TRBJ1-1, with D unclear. There are 14 residues in the CDR3. Trimming removed 4 bases at V and 1 base at J, with 11 bases between. CDR1 is SGHNT, CDR2 YYREEE, per germline (reference sequence). The CDR3 is CASSPQSSNTEAFF. CDR3 in DNA: TGTGCCAGCAGCCCCCAAAGCTCGAACACTGAAGCTTTCTTT.

This clone showed up many times. The chain links TRBV29-1 to TRBJ2-5, with TRBD2 matching 8 bases. The trim removed 8 bases at V and 5 bases at J, leaving 16 bases unmatched. Germline V gene data show CDR1 as SQVTM and CDR2 as ANQGSEA. The CDR3 has 15 amino acids. CDR3 in DNA: TGCAGCTCTCGGGAGGGCCGGGGTGGGACTGAGACCCAGTACTTC. Its protein product is CSSREGRGGTETQYF.